This T cell receptor (beta chain) was obtained from a study of neurological immune-mediated disorders. Study-wide findings and caveats: TCR-beta repertoires seemed private in all groups, with no expanded CDR3 amino acid sequences shared. HTLV-1-associated myelopathy led in TCR clonal expansion, while multiple sclerosis ranked lowest, below healthy controls.

In germline, CDR1 is SGHAT, CDR2 FQNNGV. The V segment lost 0 bases and the J segment 5 bases; nucleotides outside the gene matches: 6. The CDR3 length is 15 residues. The cDNA was synthesized by means of template-switch 5'RACE, which was carried out with 10-nucleotide random UMIs. MiXCR, applied by TCRdb to the 5' RACE reads, yields one record per CDR3 protein. This table holds 20,000 to 30,000 distinct CDR3 sequences, over 5.5% found once. Blood bank volunteers in Maryland, USA, served as healthy controls. This clonotype was found a few times. Its antigen remains unidentified. This clonotype was obtained from a woman aged 40 to 55 in good health. Material for sequencing was PBMCs. This sequence joins TRBV11-2 and TRBJ2-5, with 7 bases that match TRBD2. CDR3 coding DNA: TGTGCCAGCAGCTTAGAAGGGCGGGAGCAGGAGACCCAGTACTTC. Its translation: CASSLEGREQETQYF.